The 23 T cell receptor beta chains below come from one sample, sequenced in a study of T cells in Graves' hyperthyroidism and ophthalmopathy. Researchers amplified the TCR beta CDR3 regions from RNA transcripts. TCR CDR3 underwent first-round RT-PCR with the HTBI primer set. MiXCR, applied by TCRdb to the multiplex PCR reads, yields one record per CDR3 protein. The repertoire holds about 280,000 distinct CDR3 sequences, with less than 30% as singletons. The specimen sequenced was blood. The origin of the receptors is a man aged 35-49 years with Graves' hyperthyroidism that later progressed to Graves' ophthalmopathy.

This clonotype was counted ten times or more. The gene calls are TRBV5-1 and TRBJ1-1; 10 bases match TRBD1. Trimming at V came to 4 bases and at J to 6 bases, leaving 3 bases not matched to a gene. The CDR3 is made up of 13 amino acids. The germline V gene encodes CDR1 SGHRS and CDR2 YFSETQ. The CDR3 region is CASSVGQGPEAFF. For the CDR3, the DNA is TGCGCCAGCAGCGTGGGACAGGGGCCTGAAGCTTTCTTT. Filled out from reference TRBV5-1 and TRBJ1-1, the complete variable domain reads KAGVTQTPRYLIKTRGQQVTLSCSPISGHRSVSWYQQTPGQGLQFLFEYFSETQRNKGNFPGRFSGRQFSNSRSEMNVSTLELGDSALYLCASSVGQGPEAFFGQGTRLTVV.

This clonotype came up many times. This rearrangement joins TRBV6-1 to TRBJ2-2; 11 bases map to TRBD2. The germline V gene has CDR1 MNHNS and CDR2 SASEGT. This CDR3 is 16 amino acids long. The V gene end was trimmed by 5 bases and the J gene end by 3 bases; junction bases not matched to a gene: 5. This CDR3 reads CASSPLAGGYTGELFF. The CDR3 DNA reads as TGTGCCAGCAGTCCTTTAGCGGGAGGGTACACCGGGGAGCTGTTTTTT.

This clonotype has ten or more counts. The chain recombines TRBV12-3 or TRBV12-4 with TRBJ2-2; D call uncertain. Trimming shortened V by 7 bases and J by 3 bases, and 9 bases separated the two germline ends. This CDR3 is 13 amino acids long. CDR3 in amino acids: CASTVSYTGELFF. For the CDR3, the DNA is TGTGCCAGCACCGTCAGTTACACCGGGGAGCTGTTTTTT.

This chain connects TRBV6-5 to TRBJ2-5; D gene unclear. This CDR3 spans 15 amino acids. CDR1 and CDR2 from the germline V gene are MNHEY and SVGAGI. Trimming removed 2 bases from V and 7 bases from J, with 17 bases in between. Here the CDR3 reads CASSYRPPSSATQYF. Written as DNA, the CDR3 is TGTGCCAGCAGTTACCGTCCACCTTCGTCGGCGACCCAGTACTTC.

The chain couples TRBV27 to TRBJ1-1; no definite D call. The ends were cut back, 5 bases at V and 1 base at J, with 14 bases in the middle. CDR3 size: 15 residues. CDR1 and CDR2 (germline): MNHEY, SMNVEV (reference sequence). The CDR3 DNA reads as TGTGCCAGCAGTACCCTCTCAATTCGGAACACTGAAGCTTTCTTT. As protein: CASSTLSIRNTEAFF.

This clonotype was found many times. The rearrangement uses TRBV10-3 and TRBJ2-5; TRBD2 matches at 9 bases. The CDR3 covers 15 residues. With 10 bases clipped from V and 6 bases from J, the junction kept 15 bases outside the gene matches. Germline V gives CDR1 ENHRY, CDR2 SYGVKD. This CDR3 is CATRDGREGWKTQYF. The CDR3 DNA reads TGTGCCACCAGAGATGGGCGGGAGGGCTGGAAGACCCAGTACTTC.

The gene calls are TRBV5-4 and TRBJ1-1; D gene ambiguous. The CDR3 sequence is 12 residues long. Germline values: CDR1 SGHNT, CDR2 YYREEE (reference sequence). Trimming took off 2 bases at V and 11 bases at J, with 13 bases between the two ends. In nucleotides, the CDR3 is TGTGCCAGCAGCTTTCACCCAGGACCCGCTTTCTTT. Amino acid sequence: CASSFHPGPAFF.

This clonotype came up many times. This chain links TRBV20-1 with TRBJ2-4; D gene uncertain. Germline CDR1 DFQATT, CDR2 SNEGSKA (reference sequence). The length of the CDR3 is 15 residues. V was shortened by 2 bases and J by 7 bases, with 18 bases between the two germline ends. In DNA, the CDR3 is TGCAGTGCTAGATCGGCAACCTCGGCCGGGAACATTCAGTACTTC. Protein sequence: CSARSATSAGNIQYF.

This clonotype came up many times. This chain connects TRBV6-5 to TRBJ1-5; D possibly corresponds to TRBD1 (6 bases). CDR1 and CDR2 (germline): MNHEY, SVGAGI. Deletions cut 6 bases from V and 1 base from J, with 13 bases between. The CDR3 consists of 15 residues. The CDR3 loop is CASRIGGFSNQPQHF. CDR3 nucleotides: TGTGCCAGCAGGATAGGGGGGTTCAGCAATCAGCCCCAGCATTTT.

This clonotype was seen a handful of times. As DNA, the CDR3 is TGTGCCAGCATGCGGGACAGGGGGCGTTCAACCGGGGAGCTGTTTTTT. Translating gives CASMRDRGRSTGELFF. The chain couples TRBV2 to TRBJ2-2; 12 bases are shared with TRBD1. V was clipped by 7 bases and J by 5 bases; unmatched bases: 8. Germline CDR1 SNHLY, CDR2 FYNNEI. This CDR3 comprises 16 residues.

At least ten counts were recorded for this clonotype. This chain connects TRBV19 to TRBJ1-2; D might be TRBD1 (5 bases). The length of the CDR3 is 13 residues. CDR1 is LNHDA and CDR2 is SQIVND in the germline V gene (reference sequence). V was shortened by 7 bases and J by 8 bases, with 17 bases between the two germline ends. CDR3 sequence reads: CASISARARGYTF. The CDR3 coding sequence is TGTGCCAGTATCTCCGCCAGGGCTCGGGGCTACACCTTC.

This clonotype has at least ten counts. This chain's CDR3 is CASTPPPGQGAQPQHF. CDR3 bases: TGTGCCAGCACCCCCCCACCGGGACAGGGGGCACAGCCCCAGCATTTT. The rearrangement links TRBV6-1 to TRBJ1-5, with 12 positions matching TRBD1. This CDR3 comprises 16 residues. Germline V CDR1 and CDR2: MNHNS, SASEGT. The trim removed 7 bases at V and 7 bases at J, leaving 11 bases unmatched.

This clonotype was seen at least ten times. J is TRBJ2-3 and V is TRBV27; D not certain. Per germline, CDR1 MNHEY and CDR2 SMNVEV (reference sequence). The CDR3 runs to 14 residues. V lost 3 bases, J lost 3 bases, and 10 bases lay in between. In nucleotides, the CDR3 is TGTGCCAGCAGTTTGCTGCTAGGAACAGATACGCAGTATTTT. It codes for CASSLLLGTDTQYF.

This clonotype appeared many times. The chain couples TRBV28 to TRBJ1-2, with TRBD1 identical over 10 bases. The CDR3 is 15 amino acids. The germline V gene encodes CDR1 MDHEN and CDR2 SYDVKM. The trim removed 5 bases at V and 4 bases at J, leaving 7 bases unmatched. The CDR3 spells CASSADRGISYGYTF. CDR3 DNA: TGTGCCAGCAGTGCGGACAGGGGGATCAGCTATGGCTACACCTTC.

This clonotype was observed many times. V is TRBV6-5 and J is TRBJ1-1; D not resolved. The CDR3 length is 14 residues. From germline, CDR1 is MNHEY and CDR2 SVGAGI. The germline V and J ends were trimmed by 2 bases and 4 bases, with 11 bases remaining between them. CDR3 amino acids: CASSYLGRSTEAFF. The CDR3 DNA sequence: TGTGCCAGCAGTTACCTCGGACGGAGCACTGAAGCTTTCTTT.

This clonotype was counted at least ten times. The chain joins TRBV28 to TRBJ2-5, with a possible D match to TRBD2 (6 bases). This CDR3 is built from 15 residues. Germline CDR1 MDHEN, CDR2 SYDVKM. With 5 bases removed from V and 4 bases from J, the gap between germline ends came to 17 bases. The CDR3 reads CASSTVVVGGETQYF. The CDR3 DNA reads as TGTGCCAGCAGTACTGTAGTGGTGGGGGGAGAGACCCAGTACTTC.

This clonotype has a count of ten or more. The rearrangement links TRBV6-5 to TRBJ1-5; D gene ambiguous. Germline CDR1 is MNHEY and CDR2 is SVGAGI. V dropped 7 bases and J dropped 4 bases, with 11 bases sitting between them. The CDR3 is 13 amino acids. The CDR3 loop reads CASITGPNQPQHF. The CDR3 nucleotides are TGTGCCAGCATTACCGGGCCAAATCAGCCCCAGCATTTT.

This clonotype was picked up a small number of times. The chain is built from TRBV6-5 and TRBJ2-4; TRBD1 agrees at 11 bases. The germline V gene encodes CDR1 MNHEY and CDR2 SVGAGI. The CDR3 loop spans 17 amino acids. The junction had 9 bases not matched to a gene; V was cut back by 0 bases and J by 8 bases. The CDR3: CASSYSRRTGGADIQYF. The DNA for the CDR3 is TGTGCCAGCAGTTACTCCAGGAGGACAGGGGGCGCGGACATTCAGTACTTC.

This clonotype appeared many times. The CDR3 region is CASSRNELLAGGMGTQYF. The CDR3 region has the DNA TGTGCCAGCAGCCGCAACGAATTACTAGCGGGAGGGATGGGGACCCAGTACTTC. The chain employs TRBV7-2 and TRBJ2-5, with TRBD2 matching 13 bases. CDR3 length: 18 amino acids. Per the germline V gene, CDR1 is SGHTA and CDR2 is FQGNSA. The V gene end was trimmed by 5 bases and the J gene end by 7 bases; junction bases not matched to a gene: 16.

This sequence joins TRBV6-1 and TRBJ2-2; D gene unclear. This CDR3 has 15 amino acids. The germline V gene encodes CDR1 MNHNS and CDR2 SASEGT. V was shortened by 6 bases and J by 3 bases, with 14 bases between the two germline ends. The CDR3 bases are TGTGCCAGCAGAGAGACCGACGTGGACACCGGGGAGCTGTTTTTT. It specifies CASRETDVDTGELFF.

The gene calls are TRBV6-1 and TRBJ2-5; weak D call: TRBD1 (6 bases). The V end was cut by 6 bases, the J end by 5 bases, with 22 bases between. This CDR3 has 16 residues. The V gene's germline CDR1 is MNHNS and CDR2 SASEGT. CDR3 protein: CASSDGQGRQWETQYF. For the CDR3, the DNA is TGTGCCAGCAGCGATGGGCAGGGGAGACAATGGGAGACCCAGTACTTC.

The chain recombines TRBV20-1 with TRBJ1-1; D is perhaps TRBD1 (5 bases). Germline V gene sequence: CDR1 DFQATT, CDR2 SNEGSKA (reference sequence). This CDR3 is 13 amino acids long. V shed 8 bases and J shed 6 bases, with 19 bases lying between them. As DNA, the CDR3 is TGCAGTTCGCTAGGTAGGGGAGAGTCTGAAGCTTTCTTT. The encoded protein is CSSLGRGESEAFF.

In its sample, this clonotype was seen many times. The chain recombines TRBV7-9 with TRBJ2-7; TRBD1 might be the D (6 bases). The CDR3 is 14 residues long. V lost 5 bases, J lost 2 bases, and 13 bases lay in between. Germline V CDR1 and CDR2: SEHNR, FQNEAQ (reference sequence). CDR3 protein: CASSHRTDPYEQYF. The CDR3 DNA sequence: TGTGCCAGCAGCCATAGGACAGACCCCTACGAGCAGTACTTC.